This TCR beta chain came from a study of CD8+ T cells in alopecia areata. Reverse transcribed after extraction, RNA yielded cDNA as the sequencing template. TCRdb keeps only in-frame clones here, not all; method: immunoSEQ multiplex PCR. The table records approximately 150,000 clones, roughly 44% of them present only once. This clone was observed a handful of times. This sequence originates from a human donor with alopecia areata. Sequencing input: CD4+ T cells sorted from blood.

The CDR3 DNA reads TGCAGCGTTGTAGGGGGTCCTACTGAAGCTTTCTTT. Protein sequence: CSVVGGPTEAFF. The chain carries TRBV29-1 and TRBJ1-1; D possibly corresponds to TRBD1 (6 bases). Trimming left V 4 bases short and J 5 bases short, with 11 bases between. The CDR3 has 12 residues. The germline V gene encodes CDR1 SQVTM and CDR2 ANQGSEA. Full variable domain (outside the CDR3, taken from reference TRBV29-1 and TRBJ1-1): SAVISQKPSRDICQRGTSLTIQCQVDSQVTMMFWYRQQPGQSLTLIATANQGSEATYESGFVIDKFPISRPNLTFSTLTVSNMSPEDSSIYLCSVVGGPTEAFFGQGTRLTVV.